Each of the 25 T cell receptor beta chains below was sequenced from the same sample in a study of blood T cells in healthy people across ages. Then a second PCR, running about 7 to 11 cycles, was carried out with a sample-barcoded 5' primer and a J-beta primer mix. TCRdb fed the 5' RACE reads into MiXCR, producing one record per CDR3 protein. This table holds 920,000 or so distinct CDR3 sequences, under 55% found once. Sequencing was done on a sample of blood. The origin of the receptors is a woman aged 55-75 years in good health.

The V gene is TRBV7-2, the J gene TRBJ1-5; unclear D gene. This CDR3 contains 17 residues. Germline V gene sequence: CDR1 SGHTA, CDR2 FQGNSA. V shed 0 bases and J shed 2 bases, with 14 bases lying between them. For the CDR3, the DNA is TGTGCCAGCAGCTTAGCGCGAGGCCCCTTTCGCAATCAGCCCCAGCATTTT. Encoded protein: CASSLARGPFRNQPQHF.

CDR3 DNA sequence: TGTGCCAGCCTGACAGATTCTAACTATGGCTACACCTTC. Its translation is CASLTDSNYGYTF. The J gene is TRBJ1-2, the V gene TRBV6-1; tentatively, D is TRBD1 (5 bases). This CDR3 comprises 13 residues. Germline assignment: CDR1 MNHNS and CDR2 SASEGT. V was pared by 8 bases and J by 0 bases, with 10 bases between.

The chain links TRBV11-2 to TRBJ2-5; TRBD1 matches 7 bases. The V gene end was trimmed by 0 bases and the J gene end by 1 base; junction bases not matched to a gene: 5. The CDR3 has 16 amino acids. CDR1 is SGHAT, CDR2 FQNNGV, per germline. CDR3 in DNA: TGTGCCAGCAGCTTAGAACAGGGGATGACCCAAGAGACCCAGTACTTC. It is translated as CASSLEQGMTQETQYF. Filled out from reference TRBV11-2 and TRBJ2-5, the complete variable domain reads EAGVAQSPRYKIIEKRQSVAFWCNPISGHATLYWYQQILGQGPKLLIQFQNNGVVDDSQLPKDRFSAERLKGVDSTLKIQPAKLEDSAVYLCASSLEQGMTQETQYFGPGTRLLVL.

The chain couples TRBV27 to TRBJ1-5; a weak D match, TRBD1 (5 bases). This CDR3 has 14 amino acids. Trimming took 6 bases from V and 4 from J, leaving 13 bases between them. The V gene's germline CDR1 is MNHEY and CDR2 SMNVEV (reference sequence). CDR3 loop: CASRGGTRNQPQHF. The CDR3 region has the DNA TGTGCCAGCAGGGGAGGGACCCGAAATCAGCCCCAGCATTTT.

The V gene is TRBV2, the J gene TRBJ2-7, with TRBD1 identical over 10 bases. Trimming cost V 3 bases and J 5 bases; bases outside gene matches: 7. The CDR3 extends over 15 amino acids. Germline V gives CDR1 SNHLY, CDR2 FYNNEI. CDR3 sequence (DNA): TGTGCCAGCAGTGACCGGGACAGGGGATCCCACGAGCAGTACTTC. Protein: CASSDRDRGSHEQYF.

Only a few counts were recorded for this clonotype. This chain links TRBV11-2 with TRBJ1-4, with a tentative D call TRBD1 (5 bases). This CDR3 comprises 13 residues. CDR1 is SGHAT and CDR2 is FQNNGV in the germline V gene. V lost 1 base and J 8 bases, leaving 8 bases between the germline ends. The CDR3 bases are TGTGCCAGCAGCTTAGCAGGGATCGAAAAACTGTTTTTT. Translating it yields CASSLAGIEKLFF.

The CDR3 sequence: CASRSSGGADTQYF. CDR3 sequence (DNA): TGTGCCAGCAGATCCAGCGGAGGCGCAGATACGCAGTATTTT. This sequence joins TRBV12-3 or TRBV12-4 and TRBJ2-3, with D possibly TRBD2 on 5 matching bases. The CDR3 sequence is 14 residues long. The V end lost 6 bases, the J end lost 4 bases, and 14 bases lay between the germline ends.

The rearrangement joins TRBV27 to TRBJ2-7; the D is unclear. This CDR3 is 14 amino acids long. Trimming pared 3 bases from V and 0 bases from J, leaving 9 bases between. In germline, CDR1 is MNHEY, CDR2 SMNVEV (reference sequence). The CDR3 is CASSFRSSSYEQYF. CDR3 bases: TGTGCCAGCAGTTTTCGCAGTAGCTCCTACGAGCAGTACTTC.

The rearrangement uses TRBV11-2 and TRBJ2-1; the D call may be TRBD1 or TRBD2 (6 bases each). Looked up from germline, CDR1 is SGHAT and CDR2 is FQNNGV. The CDR3 is 15 residues long. Trimming took 6 bases from V and 1 from J, leaving 13 bases between them. As DNA, the CDR3 is TGTGCCAGCAGACTCGGGGGCGCTTCCTACAATGAGCAGTTCTTC. Residues: CASRLGGASYNEQFF.

The chain couples TRBV5-1 to TRBJ2-1; no definite D call. The CDR3 extends over 12 amino acids. Germline CDR1 is SGHRS and CDR2 is YFSETQ. V lost 6 bases and J lost 9, with 13 bases in between. DNA for the CDR3: TGCGCCAGCACCCGACTCGGCGGTGAGCAGTTCTTC. The encoded protein is CASTRLGGEQFF.

The chain joins TRBV11-2 to TRBJ2-1; tentative D call: TRBD2 (5 bases). Per the germline V gene, CDR1 is SGHAT and CDR2 is FQNNGV. The V and J ends lost 1 base and 8 bases respectively, with 18 bases between them. The CDR3 length is 16 residues. The CDR3 loop reads CASSLVGGRGGYEQFF. DNA of the CDR3: TGTGCCAGCAGCTTAGTTGGCGGGCGCGGCGGCTATGAGCAGTTCTTC.

The rearrangement links TRBV9 to TRBJ2-1; D is ambiguous. Trimming removed 0 bases at V and 7 bases at J, with 11 bases between. Per the germline V gene, CDR1 is SGDLS and CDR2 is YYNGEE. CDR3 length: 14 residues. The DNA of the CDR3 is TGTGCCAGCAGCGTAGAGATGGAGAGAAATGAGCAGTTCTTC. This gives the protein CASSVEMERNEQFF.

This clonotype was recorded a few times. The gene calls are TRBV7-7 and TRBJ2-1, with unresolved D. The CDR3 totals 13 residues. Looked up from germline, CDR1 is SSHAT and CDR2 is FNYEAQ (reference sequence). Trimming removed 1 base from V and 9 bases from J, with 10 bases in between. The CDR3 DNA sequence: TGTGCCAGCAGCTTAGTCCGTGGAAGTGAGCAGTTCTTC. Translation gives CASSLVRGSEQFF.

Details on this clonotype: Germline and junction disagree at one end, which may indicate a read error. J is TRBJ2-1 and V is TRBV7-2; D remains unclear. The germline gives CDR1 SGHTA, CDR2 FQGNSA. The CDR3 length is 15 residues. The CDR3 is CASGLGGAEYNEQFF. CDR3 DNA sequence: TGTGCCAGCGGCTTAGGCGGCGCAGAATACAATGAGCAGTTCTTC.

The chain recombines TRBV12-3 or TRBV12-4 with TRBJ1-1, with 7 bases identical to TRBD1. The CDR3 length is 14 residues. Germline trimming cut 5 bases from V and 2 bases from J; bases unmatched to any gene: 5. The CDR3 sequence is CASSQTGKNTEAFF. CDR3 bases: TGTGCCAGCAGTCAGACAGGGAAAAACACTGAAGCTTTCTTT.

There are a few counts of this clonotype. The rearrangement links TRBV5-1 to TRBJ2-5; D is possibly TRBD2 (5 bases). The V and J ends lost 0 bases and 4 bases respectively, with 10 bases between them. CDR3 size: 14 residues. CDR1 SGHRS and CDR2 YFSETQ come from the germline V gene. In nucleotides, the CDR3 is TGCGCCAGCAGCTTGGAAGCGGTCAGAGAGACCCAGTACTTC. It yields the protein CASSLEAVRETQYF.

The V gene is TRBV20-1, the J gene TRBJ2-1; 9 nucleotides line up with TRBD2. Matching the DNA end better, TRBJ2-7 makes the J call doubtful. CDR3 length: 15 residues. CDR1 is DFQATT and CDR2 is SNEGSKA in the germline V gene (reference sequence). Written as DNA, the CDR3 is TGCAGTGCTAGAAATAGCGGGAGCTCCTACAATGAGCAGTACTTC. The encoded protein is CSARNSGSSYNEQYF.

The rearrangement joins TRBV12-3 or TRBV12-4 to TRBJ2-1; D may match TRBD1 or TRBD2 (5 bases each). With 4 bases removed from V and 5 bases from J, the gap between germline ends came to 15 bases. There are 15 residues in the CDR3. In nucleotides, the CDR3 is TGTGCCAGCAGTTCAGAGGGCAGGGAAGACAATGAGCAGTTCTTC. Translating it yields CASSSEGREDNEQFF.

The chain recombines TRBV6-4 with TRBJ2-1; TRBD2 matches at 7 bases. The trim removed 4 bases at V and 2 bases at J, leaving 5 bases unmatched. The CDR3 consists of 15 residues. Germline lookup yields CDR1 MRHNA and CDR2 SNTAGT. CDR3 DNA sequence: TGTGCCAGCAGTGTAAGAGCGGGACCCTACAATGAGCAGTTCTTC. Protein: CASSVRAGPYNEQFF.

This clonotype has only one observation. The V call is TRBV28, the J call TRBJ2-3, with TRBD1 matching 9 bases. This CDR3 has 16 residues. V dropped 5 bases and J dropped 3; count of bases not matched to a gene: 9. Germline V gene data show CDR1 as MDHEN and CDR2 as SYDVKM. The CDR3 sequence: CASSPAGTGPTDTQYF. CDR3 bases: TGTGCCAGCAGTCCAGCCGGGACAGGGCCGACAGATACGCAGTATTTT. The full variable domain, in which reference TRBV28 and TRBJ2-3 provide the parts outside the CDR3, is DVKVTQSSRYLVKRTGEKVFLECVQDMDHENMFWYRQDPGLGLRLIYFSYDVKMKEKGDIPEGYSVSREKKERFSLILESASTNQTSMYLCASSPAGTGPTDTQYFGPGTRLTVL.

The table lists this clonotype with many counts. The V gene is TRBV12-3 or TRBV12-4, the J gene TRBJ2-1; no firm D call. With the DNA end fitting TRBJ2-7 better, the J assignment may be wrong. The CDR3 is 11 residues long. The CDR3 DNA follows: TGTGCCAGCAGCTCCTACAATGAGCAGTACTTC. It codes for CASSSYNEQYF.

The sample holds one count of this clonotype. The chain combines TRBV18 with TRBJ2-1; the match to TRBD1 covers 9 bases. The V gene end was trimmed by 3 bases and the J gene end by 6 bases; junction bases not matched to a gene: 6. This CDR3 contains 15 residues. CDR1 is KGHSH, CDR2 LQKENI, per germline. The CDR3 nucleotides are TGTGCCAGCTCACCCCGGGACAGGGTAACCAATGAGCAGTTCTTC. Translated: CASSPRDRVTNEQFF.

The V and J genes are TRBV5-6 and TRBJ1-1; no definite D call. In germline, CDR1 is SGHDT, CDR2 YYEEEE. Trimming removed 4 bases from V and 5 bases from J, with 9 bases in between. CDR3 length: 12 amino acids. Here the CDR3 reads CASSRTVTEAFF. The CDR3 nucleotides are TGTGCCAGCAGCCGGACGGTAACTGAAGCTTTCTTT.

The chain recombines TRBV14 with TRBJ2-7, with TRBD2 identical over 8 bases. Trimming at V came to 4 bases and at J to 5 bases, leaving 10 bases not matched to a gene. Germline V CDR1 and CDR2: SGHDN, FVKESK. The CDR3 has 15 residues. The CDR3 protein is CASSPTGTRGDEQYF. Here the CDR3 DNA reads TGTGCCAGCAGCCCTACCGGGACTAGGGGTGACGAGCAGTACTTC.

The V and J genes are TRBV7-9 and TRBJ2-1; 13 nucleotides match TRBD2. This CDR3 is 15 amino acids long. Germline V gives CDR1 SEHNR, CDR2 FQNEAQ (reference sequence). Losses at the gene ends were 11 bases for V and 10 bases for J; bases not matched to a gene: 14. In DNA form, the CDR3 reads TGTGCCCACCCCTCTCGGACTAGCGGGAGTTGGGAGCAGTTCTTC. Residues: CAHPSRTSGSWEQFF.